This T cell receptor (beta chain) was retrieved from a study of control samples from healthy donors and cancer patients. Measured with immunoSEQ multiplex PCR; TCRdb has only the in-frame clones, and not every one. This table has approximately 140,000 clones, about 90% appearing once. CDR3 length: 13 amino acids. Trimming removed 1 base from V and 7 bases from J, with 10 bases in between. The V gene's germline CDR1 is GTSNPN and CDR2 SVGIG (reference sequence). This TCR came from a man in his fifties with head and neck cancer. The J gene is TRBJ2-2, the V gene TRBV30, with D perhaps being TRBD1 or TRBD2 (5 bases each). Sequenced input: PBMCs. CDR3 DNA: TGTGCCTGGAGTGGTGGGGGTGACGGGGAGCTGTTTTTT. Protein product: CAWSGGGDGELFF.